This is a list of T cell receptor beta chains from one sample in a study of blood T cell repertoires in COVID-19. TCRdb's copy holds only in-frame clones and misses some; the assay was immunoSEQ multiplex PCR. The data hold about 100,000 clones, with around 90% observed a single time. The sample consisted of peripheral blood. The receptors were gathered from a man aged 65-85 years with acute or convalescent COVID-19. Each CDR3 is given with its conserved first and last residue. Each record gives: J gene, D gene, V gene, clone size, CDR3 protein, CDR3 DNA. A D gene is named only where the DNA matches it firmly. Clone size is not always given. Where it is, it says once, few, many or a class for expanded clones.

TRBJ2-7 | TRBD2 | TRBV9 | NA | CASSVGLAGEGEQYF | TGTGCCAGCAGCGTAGGCTTAGCGGGAGAAGGCGAGCAGTACTTC
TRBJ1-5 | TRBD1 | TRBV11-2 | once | CASSLGQNQPQHF | TGTGCCAGCAGCTTGGGACAGAATCAGCCCCAGCATTTT
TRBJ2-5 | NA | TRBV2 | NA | CASSRDLISLETQYF | TGTGCCAGCAGTCGGGACTTAATTTCTTTAGAGACCCAGTACTTC
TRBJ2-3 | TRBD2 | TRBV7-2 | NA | CAFGLGSTDTQYF | TGTGCCTTTGGACTAGGTAGCACAGATACGCAGTATTTT
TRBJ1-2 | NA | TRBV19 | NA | CAGRLRYGYTF | TGTGCCGGAAGACTACGCTATGGCTACACCTTC
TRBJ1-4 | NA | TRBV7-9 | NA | CASSFHTTNEKLFF | TGTGCCAGCAGCTTCCACACAACTAATGAAAAACTGTTTTTT
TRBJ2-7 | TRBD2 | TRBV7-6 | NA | CASSRLAGATYEQYF | TGTGCCAGCAGCCGACTAGCGGGAGCGACCTACGAGCAGTACTTC
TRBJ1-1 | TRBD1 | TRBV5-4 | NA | CASSYRQGARTEAFF | TGTGCCAGCAGCTACCGACAGGGGGCGAGAACTGAAGCTTTCTTT
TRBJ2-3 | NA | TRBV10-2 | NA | CASRSTRNPTDTQYF | TGCGCCAGCAGATCCACTAGGAACCCCACAGATACGCAGTATTTT
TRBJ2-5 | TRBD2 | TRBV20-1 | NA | CSTSIGLAQETQYF | TGCAGTACTAGTATCGGACTAGCGCAAGAGACCCAGTACTTC
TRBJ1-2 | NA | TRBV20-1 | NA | CSAGGQSHGYTF | TGCAGTGCTGGTGGACAGTCCCATGGCTACACCTTC
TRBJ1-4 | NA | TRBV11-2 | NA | CASSPSALGSATNEKLFF | TGTGCCAGCAGCCCCTCAGCCCTAGGAAGTGCAACTAATGAAAAACTGTTTTTT
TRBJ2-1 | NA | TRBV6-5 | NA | CASSYSIRGEQFF | TGTGCCAGCAGTTACTCGATCCGAGGAGAGCAGTTCTTC
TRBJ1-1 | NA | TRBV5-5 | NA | CASSSGTPRTFTEAFF | TGTGCCAGCAGCTCCGGGACTCCTAGGACCTTCACTGAAGCTTTCTTT
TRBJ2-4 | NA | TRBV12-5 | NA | CASGLVSVAKNIQYF | TGTGCTAGTGGTTTGGTGAGTGTAGCCAAAAACATTCAGTACTTC
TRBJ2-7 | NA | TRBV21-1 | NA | CASSKKLAVSSYEQYF | TGTGCCAGCAGCAAAAAACTAGCCGTTAGCTCCTACGAGCAGTACTTC
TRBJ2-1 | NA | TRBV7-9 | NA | CASSLGGRANEQFF | TGTGCCAGCAGCTTAGGGGGCAGGGCCAATGAGCAGTTCTTC
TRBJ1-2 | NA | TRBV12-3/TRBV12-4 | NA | CASSGESRGYTF | TGTGCCAGCTCGGGGGAGAGCCGCGGCTACACCTTC
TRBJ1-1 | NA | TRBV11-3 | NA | CASSGGGSGLPMNTEAFF | TGTGCCAGCAGCGGCGGAGGGAGCGGACTTCCCATGAACACTGAAGCTTTCTTT
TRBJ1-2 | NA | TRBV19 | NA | CATISGDYGYTF | TGTGCCACAATCTCAGGGGACTATGGCTACACCTTC
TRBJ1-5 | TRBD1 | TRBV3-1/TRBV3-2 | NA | CASSQEYGTGGNQPQHF | TGTGCCAGCAGCCAAGAATATGGAACAGGGGGCAATCAGCCCCAGCATTTT
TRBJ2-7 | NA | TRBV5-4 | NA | CASSLGGLSVEQYF | TGTGCCAGCAGCTTGGGGGGGCTTTCGGTAGAGCAGTACTTC
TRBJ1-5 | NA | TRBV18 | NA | CASSPQRGEQPQHF | TGTGCCAGCTCACCACAAAGAGGAGAGCAGCCCCAGCATTTT
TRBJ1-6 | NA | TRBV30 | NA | CAYDRQTSPLHF | TGTGCCTATGACAGGCAAACCTCACCCCTCCACTTT